What follows are 26 T cell receptor beta chains derived from one specimen sequenced in a study of T cell repertoires in cytomegalovirus infection. TCRdb passed the reads through MiXCR, listing each CDR3 protein once. The sample lists hundreds of thousands of distinct CDR3 sequences, about 23% occurring once. Specimen: CD8+ T cells from PBMCs. These receptors were collected from a human donor in good health (CMV status not recorded). Some clones in this sample may be carry-over from other donors' samples.

V gene TRBV12-3 or TRBV12-4 combines with J gene TRBJ2-3, with 8 bases identical to TRBD2. CDR3 length equals 14 residues. J was trimmed by 2 bases and V by 6 bases; bases with no gene match: 4. The CDR3: CASRFSGDTDTQYF. In DNA form, the CDR3 reads TGTGCCAGCAGATTTAGCGGGGACACAGATACGCAGTATTTT.

The chain carries TRBV5-4 and TRBJ2-2; either TRBD1 or TRBD2 may supply D (6 bases each). This CDR3 has 17 amino acids. Looked up from germline, CDR1 is SGHNT and CDR2 is YYREEE (reference sequence). Trimming stripped 1 base from V and 2 bases from J, with 15 bases between. CDR3 loop: CASSLWGADRNTGELFF. DNA for the CDR3: TGTGCCAGCAGCTTGTGGGGGGCGGACCGAAACACCGGGGAGCTGTTTTTT.

This clonotype was recorded at least ten times. This chain links TRBV11-2 with TRBJ2-1; D perhaps matches TRBD2 (5 bases). The CDR3 is 12 residues long. V lost 6 bases, J lost 8 bases, and 11 bases lay in between. Germline V gene lookup returns CDR1 SGHAT and CDR2 FQNNGV. CDR3 DNA: TGTGCCAGCAGAGGTGCGGGTGATGAGCAGTTCTTC. Its translation is CASRGAGDEQFF.

J is TRBJ2-1 and V is TRBV7-3; a weak D match, TRBD2 (6 bases). The CDR3 is made up of 13 amino acids. Trimming left V 5 bases short and J 8 bases short, with 13 bases between. The germline V gene has CDR1 SGHTA and CDR2 FQGTGA. The CDR3 DNA follows: TGTGCCAGCAGCCTCACGTGGGGGGATGAGCAGTTCTTC. This codes for CASSLTWGDEQFF.

This clonotype was recorded a few times. V usage is TRBV12-3 or TRBV12-4 and J usage is TRBJ1-5, with 9 positions matching TRBD1. J was trimmed by 3 bases and V by 5 bases; bases with no gene match: 5. This CDR3 has 15 residues. In nucleotides, the CDR3 is TGTGCCAGCAGTCCGACAGGGGGTGACAATCAGCCCCAGCATTTT. Protein sequence: CASSPTGGDNQPQHF.

This clonotype has at least ten counts. The chain joins TRBV6-5 to TRBJ2-2, with D perhaps matching TRBD1 (6 bases). The germline V gene has CDR1 MNHEY and CDR2 SVGAGI. Trimming left V 5 bases short and J 2 bases short, with 15 bases between. CDR3 length equals 16 residues. CDR3 in amino acids: CASSTGDTLNTGELFF. CDR3 nucleotides: TGTGCCAGCAGTACTGGGGACACCCTTAACACCGGGGAGCTGTTTTTT.

V is TRBV5-6 and J is TRBJ1-5; the D gene is possibly TRBD1 (6 bases). This CDR3 is built from 15 residues. Deletions cut 0 bases from V and 2 bases from J, with 9 bases between. CDR1 is SGHDT and CDR2 is YYEEEE in the germline V gene. DNA of the CDR3: TGTGCCAGCAGCTTGGGGGGGCTCGGCAATCAGCCCCAGCATTTT. Its protein product is CASSLGGLGNQPQHF.

This clonotype has just a few counts. The V and J genes are TRBV6-6 and TRBJ2-3; TRBD1 agrees at 9 bases. The CDR3 spans 17 residues. The V segment lost 3 bases and the J segment 2 bases; nucleotides outside the gene matches: 9. CDR1 and CDR2 (germline): MNHNY, SVGAGI (reference sequence). The CDR3, as DNA: TGTGCCAGCAGTTATGTCCTACAGGGGGCTCACACAGATACGCAGTATTTT. Translation gives CASSYVLQGAHTDTQYF.

This clonotype appeared a few times. The rearrangement uses TRBV6-1 and TRBJ2-7; D may be TRBD1 or TRBD2 (5 bases each). Germline V CDR1 and CDR2: MNHNS, SASEGT. The CDR3 totals 13 residues. V was shortened by 7 bases and J by 4 bases, with 14 bases between the two germline ends. CDR3 region: CASTPLGEYEQYF. DNA of the CDR3: TGTGCCAGCACCCCGTTGGGGGAATACGAGCAGTACTTC.

This chain links TRBV14 with TRBJ2-6, with 7 nucleotides matching TRBD2. J lost 2 bases, V lost 4 bases, and 8 bases had no gene match. Germline assignment: CDR1 SGHDN and CDR2 FVKESK. CDR3 length: 17 amino acids. CDR3 DNA: TGTGCCAGCAGCCTAGCCTATGCGGGGGCTGGGGCCAACGTCCTGACTTTC. Its protein is CASSLAYAGAGANVLTF.

The table lists this clonotype with many counts. The V call is TRBV13, the J call TRBJ2-7; TRBD2 agrees at 12 bases. Trimming at V came to 5 bases and at J to 3 bases, leaving 11 bases not matched to a gene. This CDR3 has 17 amino acids. Germline assignment: CDR1 PRHDT and CDR2 FYEKMQ (reference sequence). DNA of the CDR3: TGTGCCAGCAGCCGGACTAGCGGGGCAGAGGGCTTCTACGAGCAGTACTTC. Its translation: CASSRTSGAEGFYEQYF.

This chain links TRBV3-1 with TRBJ2-5; TRBD2 might be the D (5 bases). V lost 0 bases and J 7 bases, leaving 21 bases between the germline ends. Germline V gene sequence: CDR1 LGHDT, CDR2 YNNKEL (reference sequence). CDR3 size: 17 residues. CDR3 DNA: TGTGCCAGCAGCCAAGATAGTTTTGGCACCACGAGCGGGACCCAGTACTTC. Translated: CASSQDSFGTTSGTQYF.

This chain connects TRBV28 to TRBJ2-6; 7 positions match TRBD1. The CDR3 loop spans 17 amino acids. The germline CDR1 and CDR2 sequences are MDHEN and SYDVKM. J lost 2 bases, V lost 5 bases, and 9 bases had no gene match. CDR3 sequence reads: CASSVRTGLPGANVLTF. The DNA for the CDR3 is TGTGCCAGCAGTGTTAGGACAGGCTTACCTGGGGCCAACGTCCTGACTTTC.

The table lists this clonotype with many counts. The chain couples TRBV7-9 to TRBJ2-7; D gene ambiguous. The CDR3 runs 13 residues. Trimming left V 5 bases short and J 1 base short, with 9 bases between. Germline assignment: CDR1 SEHNR and CDR2 FQNEAQ (reference sequence). In DNA form, the CDR3 reads TGTGCCAGCAGCCCTCTTATGTCCTACGAGCAGTACTTC. This encodes CASSPLMSYEQYF.

V gene TRBV20-1 combines with J gene TRBJ1-3, with 9 bases identical to TRBD1. V gave up 1 base and J gave up 4 bases; unmatched junction bases: 8. Germline values: CDR1 DFQATT, CDR2 SNEGSKA (reference sequence). The CDR3 is 16 residues long. CDR3 sequence: CSARGLGTGNGNTIYF. In nucleotides, the CDR3 is TGCAGTGCTAGAGGCCTCGGGACAGGGAACGGAAACACCATATATTTT.

This clonotype was detected many times. The chain recombines TRBV11-3 with TRBJ1-1; a possible D gene is TRBD1 (5 bases). The CDR3 contains 15 residues. Deletions cut 5 bases from V and 0 bases from J, with 13 bases between. Per germline, CDR1 SGHNT and CDR2 YENEEA. CDR3 nucleotide sequence: TGTGCCAGCAGCACCGGGACGGATATGAACACTGAAGCTTTCTTT. It specifies CASSTGTDMNTEAFF.

Ten or more counts support this clonotype. The V gene is TRBV7-6, the J gene TRBJ2-3, with TRBD2 identical over 11 bases. CDR1 SGHVS and CDR2 FNYEAQ come from the germline V gene. The CDR3 sequence is 17 residues long. Trimming took 5 bases from V and 4 from J; bases not matched to a gene: 11. CDR3 sequence (DNA): TGTGCCAGCAGCCCTAGCGATAGCGGGGGGGCCTCAGATACGCAGTATTTT. Its protein is CASSPSDSGGASDTQYF.

The chain joins TRBV15 to TRBJ2-3; D is undetermined. Germline assignment: CDR1 LNHNV and CDR2 YYDKDF (reference sequence). This CDR3 comprises 12 residues. V was cut by 5 bases and J by 4 bases, with 7 bases left in between. CDR3 DNA: TGTGCCACCAGCGAACCAGCAGATACGCAGTATTTT. Translated: CATSEPADTQYF.

This clonotype was seen many times. The V and J genes are TRBV7-8 and TRBJ2-3, with 7 bases that match TRBD1. Germline V gene data show CDR1 as SGHVS and CDR2 as FQNEAQ. CDR3 length equals 15 residues. V dropped 5 bases and J dropped 0; count of bases not matched to a gene: 5. The CDR3 sequence is CASSIGTASTDTQYF. In nucleotides, the CDR3 is TGTGCCAGCAGCATCGGGACAGCTAGCACAGATACGCAGTATTTT.

The chain joins TRBV20-1 to TRBJ2-7; D is ambiguous. V lost 3 bases and J lost 0, with 6 bases in between. Germline CDR1 and CDR2: DFQATT and SNEGSKA (reference sequence). CDR3 length equals 12 residues. The CDR3: CSASRISYEQYF. For the CDR3, the DNA is TGCAGTGCTAGCCGCATCTCCTACGAGCAGTACTTC.

V usage is TRBV7-9 and J usage is TRBJ2-1; tentative D call: TRBD2 (6 bases). This CDR3 contains 16 residues. Trimming removed 5 bases from V and 6 bases from J, with 20 bases in between. The germline gives CDR1 SEHNR, CDR2 FQNEAQ (reference sequence). CDR3 protein: CASSPGRDVSPNEQFF. In DNA, the CDR3 is TGTGCCAGCAGCCCAGGGCGGGACGTTTCCCCCAATGAGCAGTTCTTC. Variable domain in full (rest from reference TRBV7-9 and TRBJ2-1): DTGVSQNPRHKITKRGQNVTFRCDPISEHNRLYWYRQTLGQGPEFLTYFQNEAQLEKSRLLSDRFSAERPKGSFSTLEIQRTEQGDSAMYLCASSPGRDVSPNEQFFGPGTRLTVL.

The chain uses TRBV28 and TRBJ1-1; D gene unclear. Trimming took 2 bases from V and 5 from J, leaving 9 bases between them. This CDR3 spans 13 amino acids. Germline assignment: CDR1 MDHEN and CDR2 SYDVKM. CDR3: CASSLDRITEAFF. Here the CDR3 DNA reads TGTGCCAGCAGTTTAGATAGGATAACTGAAGCTTTCTTT.

The V and J genes are TRBV7-2 and TRBJ1-2, with D hard to call. CDR1 SGHTA and CDR2 FQGNSA come from the germline V gene. The germline V and J ends were trimmed by 4 bases and 6 bases, with 9 bases remaining between them. CDR3 size: 12 residues. Written as DNA, the CDR3 is TGTGCCAGCAGCTACGAAGGGAATGGCTACACCTTC. This sequence encodes CASSYEGNGYTF.

This clonotype was detected ten times or more. CDR3 region: CASSPSDRSSYEQYF. The CDR3 nucleotides read TGTGCCAGCAGCCCATCGGACCGAAGCTCCTACGAGCAGTACTTC. The rearrangement uses TRBV7-2 and TRBJ2-7; D remains unclear. The length of the CDR3 is 15 residues. Trimming shortened V by 5 bases and J by 0 bases, and 14 bases separated the two germline ends. Germline CDR1 SGHTA, CDR2 FQGNSA.

The chain combines TRBV7-8 with TRBJ2-3, with TRBD2 matching 10 bases. Germline trimming cut 1 base from V and 5 bases from J; bases unmatched to any gene: 6. The CDR3 has 16 amino acids. Germline CDR1 reads SGHVS; CDR2 reads FQNEAQ. The DNA of the CDR3 is TGTGCCAGCAGCTTAGAAAGCGGGGGGGTCGTAGATACGCAGTATTTT. Protein product: CASSLESGGVVDTQYF.

This clonotype was found many times. The rearrangement uses TRBV7-2 and TRBJ2-3; 7 bases align to TRBD2. J was trimmed by 2 bases and V by 2 bases; bases with no gene match: 4. Germline CDR1 is SGHTA and CDR2 is FQGNSA. This CDR3 comprises 15 residues. The CDR3 DNA sequence: TGTGCCAGCAGCTTATTAAGCGGGATCACAGATACGCAGTATTTT. Protein sequence: CASSLLSGITDTQYF. Supplemented by reference TRBV7-2 and TRBJ2-3, the full variable domain reads GAGVSQSPSNKVTEKGKDVELRCDPISGHTALYWYRQSLGQGLEFLIYFQGNSAPDKSGLPSDRFSAERTGGSVSTLTIQRTQQEDSAVYLCASSLLSGITDTQYFGPGTRLTVL.